The rows below give T cell receptor beta chains drawn from one sample of a study of T cell changes during pregnancy in multiple sclerosis. Profiling relied on immunoSEQ multiplex PCR, and the TCRdb table lists in-frame clones only, not all of them. There are approximately 57,000 clones in the sample; 92% occur only once, and just under 0.2% lies in the top ten. Here the sequenced sample was CD4+ T cells from peripheral blood mononuclear cells, taken in the second trimester of pregnancy. All receptors come from a female donor with multiple sclerosis, enrolled in a pregnancy study. CDR3s include the opening cysteine and the closing phenylalanine or tryptophan. Fields, in order: D gene, V gene, J gene, clone size, CDR3 DNA, CDR3 protein. A D gene is named only where the DNA matches it firmly. Only part of the rows carry a size: once, few, many, or a class if the clone is expanded.

>.|TRBV6-1|TRBJ1-5|.
TGTGCCAGCAGTCTCGGGGATCAGCCCCAGCATTTT
CASSLGDQPQHF
>TRBD2|TRBV14|TRBJ2-7|.
TGTGCCAGCAGCCAAGTGATGGGACTAGCGGTCCTCGAGCAGTACTTC
CASSQVMGLAVLEQYF
>TRBD2|TRBV7-2|TRBJ2-2|.
TGTGCCAGCAGCTTAGTCGGGGGGAAAGGCGGGGAGCTGTTTTTT
CASSLVGGKGGELFF
>.|TRBV6-1|TRBJ1-1|.
TGTGCCAGCAGTGTGTCGTTGCGGGGCACTGAAGCTTTCTTT
CASSVSLRGTEAFF
>TRBD1|TRBV6-6|TRBJ2-7|.
TGTGCCAGCAGTTACGACGGACAGGGGTTCCACGAGCAGTACTTC
CASSYDGQGFHEQYF
>.|TRBV19|TRBJ2-7|.
TGTGCCAGTAGTAGTCGAGGGATCCAACCCGTTGGGGAGCAGTACTTC
CASSSRGIQPVGEQYF
>TRBD2|TRBV29-1|TRBJ2-1|.
TGCAGCGTTATCGAGGGGCGGGGGGGCAGGGAGCAGTTCTTC
CSVIEGRGGREQFF
>.|TRBV10-3|TRBJ1-5|.
TGTGCCATCAGTGACCACTCACCTAATCAGCCCCAGCATTTT
CAISDHSPNQPQHF
>.|TRBV6-5|TRBJ2-1|.
TGTGCCAGCAGGGGCAGCTTACCCCTCAATGAGCAGTTCTTC
CASRGSLPLNEQFF
>TRBD2|TRBV5-1|TRBJ2-1|once
TGCGCCAGCAGCTTGGAAGGCGGGGGATCCTACAATGAGCAGTTCTTC
CASSLEGGGSYNEQFF
>.|TRBV6-1|TRBJ1-2|.
TGTGCCAGCAGTGACAGGCCCAACTATGGCTACACCTTC
CASSDRPNYGYTF
>.|TRBV30|TRBJ1-3|.
TGTGCCTGGGAACAGGGCTCAGGAAACACCATATATTTT
CAWEQGSGNTIYF
>.|TRBV27|TRBJ2-1|once
TGTGCCAGCAGTTTATACAGGTACAATGAGCAGTTCTTC
CASSLYRYNEQFF
>TRBD1|TRBV30|TRBJ1-3|.
TGTGCCTGGAGTGTCACAGGGGGCTCTGGAAACACCATATATTTT
CAWSVTGGSGNTIYF
>.|TRBV6-6|TRBJ2-3|.
TGTGCCAGCAGTCCAGGACGCCTAGCTAGCACAGATACGCAGTATTTT
CASSPGRLASTDTQYF
>TRBD2|TRBV9|TRBJ2-1|.
TGTGCCAGCAGCGTAGTTGCGGGAGGTAAAAATGAGCAGTTCTTC
CASSVVAGGKNEQFF
>TRBD1|TRBV5-4|TRBJ2-1|.
TGTGCCAGCAGCTATGACAGGGTCCATGAGCAGTTCTTC
CASSYDRVHEQFF
>TRBD1|TRBV2|TRBJ1-4|once
TGTGCCAGCAGTGAGAGCCAGGGGGGTAATGAAAAACTGTTTTTT
CASSESQGGNEKLFF
>.|TRBV19|TRBJ1-2|.
TGTGCCAGTAGTAAAGACAGATCTAACTATGGCTACACCTTC
CASSKDRSNYGYTF
>TRBD2|TRBV11-2|TRBJ2-1|.
TGTGCCAGCAGCATACTAGCGAACTCCTACAATGAGCAGTTCTTC
CASSILANSYNEQFF
>TRBD2|TRBV2|TRBJ2-1|.
TGTGCCAGCACTCTAGCCGGGAGGCCCTACAATGAGCAGTTCTTC
CASTLAGRPYNEQFF
>TRBD1|TRBV28|TRBJ1-1|.
TGTGCCAGCAGTTCGGACAGGGTGAACACTGAAGCTTTCTTT
CASSSDRVNTEAFF
>.|TRBV9|TRBJ2-2|.
TGTGCCAGCAGCGTAGCCAACAGCAACCCCACCGGGGAGCTGTTTTTT
CASSVANSNPTGELFF
>.|TRBV28|TRBJ1-5|few
TGTGCCAGCAGTCGGGACAATAGCAATCAGCCCCAGCATTTT
CASSRDNSNQPQHF
>TRBD1|TRBV2|TRBJ1-5|.
TGTGCCAGCAGTTATTCAGGGGGCGGTCAGCCCCAGCATTTT
CASSYSGGGQPQHF
>.|TRBV18|TRBJ2-1|once
TGTGCCAGCTCACCGGACAGCGACAATGAGCAGTTCTTC
CASSPDSDNEQFF
>TRBD2|TRBV7-3|TRBJ2-1|.
TGTGCCAGCAGCTCCTACGGGACTAGCGGGTACAATGAGCAGTTCTTC
CASSSYGTSGYNEQFF
>TRBD2|TRBV7-3|TRBJ2-1|.
TGTGCCAGCAGCTATATTAGCGGGATCAACAATGAGCAGTTCTTC
CASSYISGINNEQFF
>TRBD2|TRBV7-3|TRBJ2-7|once
TGTGCCAGCAGTCTGCTAGCGGGAGGGCCATACGAGCAGTACTTC
CASSLLAGGPYEQYF
>.|TRBV9|TRBJ2-1|.
TGTGCCAGCAGCCCACATGGCGGGGTCGGCAATGAGCAGTTCTTC
CASSPHGGVGNEQFF
>.|TRBV5-1|TRBJ1-2|.
TGCGCCAGCAGCTTGGTAACCCCAGACTATGGCTACACCTTC
CASSLVTPDYGYTF
>.|TRBV5-1|TRBJ2-7|.
TGCGCCAGCAGCTTGAACCCAGTCCGTGGTTACTCCTACGAGCAGTACTTC
CASSLNPVRGYSYEQYF
>.|TRBV11-2|TRBJ2-7|.
TGTGCCAGCAGTCCCCCCTCGGGCGAGCAGTACTTC
CASSPPSGEQYF
>.|TRBV6-6|TRBJ1-2|.
TGTGCCAGCAGTTACTCCGAGGACAGCTCCTATGGCTACACCTTC
CASSYSEDSSYGYTF
>TRBD2|TRBV10-1|TRBJ2-3|.
TGCGCCAGCAGTGAGTCACCGGGACTAGCGGGTACAGATACGCAGTATTTT
CASSESPGLAGTDTQYF
>.|TRBV2|TRBJ1-2|.
TGTGCCAGCAGTGTTACGGGGTATGGCTACACCTTC
CASSVTGYGYTF
>.|TRBV6-4|TRBJ1-2|once
TGTGCCAGCAGTGACTCTCCGGGGGGCGGTGGCTACACCTTC
CASSDSPGGGGYTF
>TRBD1|TRBV5-1|TRBJ2-2|.
TGCGCCAGCAGCTCCGGGACAGGGGGTTGGTTCACCGGGGAGCTGTTTTTT
CASSSGTGGWFTGELFF
>.|TRBV7-9|TRBJ1-4|.
TGTGCCAGCAGCCCCTGGCAGGGTAATGAAAAACTGTTTTTT
CASSPWQGNEKLFF
>TRBD2|TRBV5-1|TRBJ2-3|.
TGCGCCAGCAGCTTAACCGGGACTACTACTAGCACAGATACGCAGTATTTT
CASSLTGTTTSTDTQYF
>TRBD2|TRBV5-6|TRBJ2-7|.
TGTGCCAGCAGCTCCCCGGGACTAGCGGGAGGGATCCCAAAACCCGAGCAGTACTTC
CASSSPGLAGGIPKPEQYF
>TRBD2|TRBV9|TRBJ2-1|.
TGTGCCAGCAGCCCCCTAGGGCTAGCGGCTTACAATGAGCAGTTCTTC
CASSPLGLAAYNEQFF